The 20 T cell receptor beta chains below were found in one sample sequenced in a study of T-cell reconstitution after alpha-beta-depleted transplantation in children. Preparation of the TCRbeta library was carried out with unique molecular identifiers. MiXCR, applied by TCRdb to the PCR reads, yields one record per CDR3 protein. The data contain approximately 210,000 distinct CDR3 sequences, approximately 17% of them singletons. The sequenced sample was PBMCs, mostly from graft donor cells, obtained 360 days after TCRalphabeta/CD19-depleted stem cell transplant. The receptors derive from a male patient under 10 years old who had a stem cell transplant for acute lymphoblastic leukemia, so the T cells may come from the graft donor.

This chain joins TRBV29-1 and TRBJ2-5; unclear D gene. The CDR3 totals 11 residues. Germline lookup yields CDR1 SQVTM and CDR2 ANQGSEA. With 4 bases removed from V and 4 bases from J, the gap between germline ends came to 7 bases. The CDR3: CSVGGRETQYF. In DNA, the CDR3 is TGCAGCGTTGGTGGGCGAGAGACCCAGTACTTC. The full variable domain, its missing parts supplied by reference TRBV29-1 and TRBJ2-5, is SAVISQKPSRDICQRGTSLTIQCQVDSQVTMMFWYRQQPGQSLTLIATANQGSEATYESGFVIDKFPISRPNLTFSTLTVSNMSPEDSSIYLCSVGGRETQYFGPGTRLLVL.

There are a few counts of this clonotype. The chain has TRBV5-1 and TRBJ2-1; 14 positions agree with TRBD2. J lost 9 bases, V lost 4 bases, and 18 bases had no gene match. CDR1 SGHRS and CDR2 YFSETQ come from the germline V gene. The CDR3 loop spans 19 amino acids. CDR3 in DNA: TGCGCCAGCAGCCGCAGACTAGCGGGAGGGCCGAAGCTAGGTGGTGAGCAGTTCTTC. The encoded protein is CASSRRLAGGPKLGGEQFF.

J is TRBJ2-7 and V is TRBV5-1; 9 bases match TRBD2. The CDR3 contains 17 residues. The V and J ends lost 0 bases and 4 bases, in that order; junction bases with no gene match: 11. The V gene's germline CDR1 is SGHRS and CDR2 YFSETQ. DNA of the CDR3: TGCGCCAGCAGCTTGGAATCTTCGCTAGCGGGGCCATACGAGCAGTACTTC. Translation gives CASSLESSLAGPYEQYF.

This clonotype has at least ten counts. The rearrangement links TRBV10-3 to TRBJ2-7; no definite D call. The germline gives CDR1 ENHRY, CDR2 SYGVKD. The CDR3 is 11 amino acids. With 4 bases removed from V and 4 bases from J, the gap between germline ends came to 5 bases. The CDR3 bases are TGTGCCATCAGTGTAGGGTACGAGCAGTACTTC. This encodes CAISVGYEQYF.

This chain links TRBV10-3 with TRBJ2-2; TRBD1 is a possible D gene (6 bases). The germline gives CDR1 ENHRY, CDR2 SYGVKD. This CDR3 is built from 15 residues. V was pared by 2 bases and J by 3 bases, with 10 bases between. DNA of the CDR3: TGTGCCATCAGTGAGATGGGGGCCGACACCGGGGAGCTGTTTTTT. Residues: CAISEMGADTGELFF.

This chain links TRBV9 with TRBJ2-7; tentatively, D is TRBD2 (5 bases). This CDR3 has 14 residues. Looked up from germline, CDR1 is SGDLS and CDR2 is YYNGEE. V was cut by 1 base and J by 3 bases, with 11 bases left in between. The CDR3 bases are TGTGCCAGCAGCGTATCGAGTCGGGGCTACGAGCAGTACTTC. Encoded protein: CASSVSSRGYEQYF.

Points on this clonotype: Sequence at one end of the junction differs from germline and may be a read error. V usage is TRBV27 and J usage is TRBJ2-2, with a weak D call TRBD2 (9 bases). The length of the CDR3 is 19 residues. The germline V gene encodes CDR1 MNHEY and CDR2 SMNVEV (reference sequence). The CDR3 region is CAISLSQGASGGFTGELFF. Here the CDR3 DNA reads TGTGCCATCAGTTTATCCCAGGGGGCGAGCGGGGGGTTCACCGGGGAGCTGTTTTTT.

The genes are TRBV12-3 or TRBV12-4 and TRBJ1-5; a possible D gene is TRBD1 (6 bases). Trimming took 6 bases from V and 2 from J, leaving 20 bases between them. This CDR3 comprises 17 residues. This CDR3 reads CASSRLQGQQGNQPQHF. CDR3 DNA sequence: TGTGCCAGCAGCCGCCTTCAGGGGCAACAAGGCAATCAGCCCCAGCATTTT.

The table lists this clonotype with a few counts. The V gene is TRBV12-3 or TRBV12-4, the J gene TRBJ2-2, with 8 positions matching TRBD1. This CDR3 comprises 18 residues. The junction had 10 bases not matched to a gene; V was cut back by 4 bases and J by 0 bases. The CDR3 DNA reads TGTGCCAGCAGTTCACCTCACGGACAGGGTTCGAACACCGGGGAGCTGTTTTTT. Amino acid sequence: CASSSPHGQGSNTGELFF.

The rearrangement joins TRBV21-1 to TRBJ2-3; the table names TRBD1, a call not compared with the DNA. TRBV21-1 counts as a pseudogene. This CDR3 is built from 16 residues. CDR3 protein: CASSKNKGHSTDTQYF. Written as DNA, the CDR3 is TGTGCCAGCAGCAAAAATAAGGGACATAGCACAGATACGCAGTATTTT.

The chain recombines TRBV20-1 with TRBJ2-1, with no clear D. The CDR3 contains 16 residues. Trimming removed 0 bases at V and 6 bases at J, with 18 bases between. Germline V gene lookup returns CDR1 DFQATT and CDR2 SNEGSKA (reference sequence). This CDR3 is CSARDLLFYSGNEQFF. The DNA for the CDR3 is TGCAGTGCTAGAGACCTATTATTTTACTCCGGCAATGAGCAGTTCTTC.

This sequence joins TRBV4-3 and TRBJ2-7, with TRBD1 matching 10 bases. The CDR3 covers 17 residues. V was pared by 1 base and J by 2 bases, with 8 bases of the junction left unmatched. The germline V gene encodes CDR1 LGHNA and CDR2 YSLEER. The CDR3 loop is CASSQGRGTGAPYEQYF. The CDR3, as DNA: TGCGCCAGCAGCCAAGGCCGGGGGACAGGGGCTCCCTACGAGCAGTACTTC.

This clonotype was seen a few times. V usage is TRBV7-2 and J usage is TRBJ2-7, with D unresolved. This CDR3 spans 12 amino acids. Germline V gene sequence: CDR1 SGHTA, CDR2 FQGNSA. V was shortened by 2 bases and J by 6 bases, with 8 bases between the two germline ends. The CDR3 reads CASSLSPLEQYF. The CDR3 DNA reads TGTGCCAGCAGCTTATCCCCCCTCGAGCAGTACTTC. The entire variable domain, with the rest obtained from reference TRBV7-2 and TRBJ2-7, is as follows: GAGVSQSPSNKVTEKGKDVELRCDPISGHTALYWYRQSLGQGLEFLIYFQGNSAPDKSGLPSDRFSAERTGGSVSTLTIQRTQQEDSAVYLCASSLSPLEQYFGPGTRLTVT.

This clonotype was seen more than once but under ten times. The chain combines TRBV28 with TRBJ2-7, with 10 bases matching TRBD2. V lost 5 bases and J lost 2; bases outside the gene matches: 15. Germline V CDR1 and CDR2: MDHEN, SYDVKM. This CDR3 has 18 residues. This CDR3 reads CASSPQRVSGRTAYEQYF. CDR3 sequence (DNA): TGTGCCAGCAGTCCGCAGAGGGTTAGCGGGAGGACCGCCTACGAGCAGTACTTC.

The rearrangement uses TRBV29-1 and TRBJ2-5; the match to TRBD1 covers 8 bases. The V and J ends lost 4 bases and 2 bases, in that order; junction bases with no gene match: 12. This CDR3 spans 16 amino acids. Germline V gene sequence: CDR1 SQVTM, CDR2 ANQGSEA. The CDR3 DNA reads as TGCAGCGTTGCAGCTTCGCAGGGGGCTTTTCAAGAGACCCAGTACTTC. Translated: CSVAASQGAFQETQYF.

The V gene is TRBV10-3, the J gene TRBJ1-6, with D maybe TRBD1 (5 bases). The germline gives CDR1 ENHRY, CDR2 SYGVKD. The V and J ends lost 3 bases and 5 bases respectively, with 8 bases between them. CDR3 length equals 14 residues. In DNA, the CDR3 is TGTGCCATCAGTGAAGACAGAAATAATTCACCCCTCCACTTT. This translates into CAISEDRNNSPLHF.

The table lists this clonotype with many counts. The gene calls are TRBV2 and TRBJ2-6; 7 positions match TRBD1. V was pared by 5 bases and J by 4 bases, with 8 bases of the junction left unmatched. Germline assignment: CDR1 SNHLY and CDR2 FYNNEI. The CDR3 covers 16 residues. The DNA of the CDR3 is TGTGCCAGCAGTAAAGAGACAGGGCGGGGGGCCAACGTCCTGACTTTC. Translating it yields CASSKETGRGANVLTF. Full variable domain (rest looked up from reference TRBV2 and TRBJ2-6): EPEVTQTPSHQVTQMGQEVILRCVPISNHLYFYWYRQILGQKVEFLVSFYNNEISEKSEIFDDQFSVERPDGSNFTLKIRSTKLEDSAMYFCASSKETGRGANVLTFGAGSRLTVL.

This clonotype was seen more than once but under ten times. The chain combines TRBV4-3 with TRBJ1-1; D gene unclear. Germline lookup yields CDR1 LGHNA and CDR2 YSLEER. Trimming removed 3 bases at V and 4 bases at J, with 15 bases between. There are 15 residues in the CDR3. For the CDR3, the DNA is TGCGCCAGCAGCCAGTGGATCTTATCGGGCACTGAAGCTTTCTTT. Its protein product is CASSQWILSGTEAFF.

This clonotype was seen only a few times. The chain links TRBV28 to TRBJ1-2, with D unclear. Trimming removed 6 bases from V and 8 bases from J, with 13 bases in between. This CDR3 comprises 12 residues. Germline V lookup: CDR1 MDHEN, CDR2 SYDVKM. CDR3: CASSINLGGYTF. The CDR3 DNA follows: TGTGCCAGCAGCATCAACCTGGGGGGCTACACCTTC.

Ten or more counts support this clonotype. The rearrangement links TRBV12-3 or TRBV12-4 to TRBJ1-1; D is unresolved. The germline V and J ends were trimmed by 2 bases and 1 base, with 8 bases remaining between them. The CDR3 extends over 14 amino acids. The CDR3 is CASSLHSGNTEAFF. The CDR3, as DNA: TGTGCCAGCAGTTTACACAGTGGGAACACTGAAGCTTTCTTT.